The clone carrying this TCR beta chain has a single count. Its antigen is as yet unknown. The record originates from a study of cytomegalovirus exposure and HLA in healthy donors. Study background: Across 350 to 400 genotyped donors, around 82% landed in the Caucasian-associated ancestry cluster.

CDR3 length: 14 residues. J lost 5 bases, V lost 6 bases, and 7 bases had no gene match. The germline V gene has CDR1 GTSNPN and CDR2 SVGIG (reference sequence). Whole-study findings and limits: Later, an analysis found that common viral pathogens appeared to be linked with several of the most significant clusters. CMV serostatus alone was available as immune exposure information. Reportedly, diagnosis of cytomegalovirus status by the classifier showed high specificity and sensitivity.

PCR was performed using 60 Vbeta and 13 Jbeta primers. The protocol was immunoSEQ multiplex PCR, while the TCRdb copy is restricted to in-frame clones and leaves out a portion. The table has about 180,000 clones, more than 60% seen once. This TCR was recovered from a woman between 55 and 75 years old in good health and CMV-seropositive. The chain uses TRBV30 and TRBJ2-2, with 9 bases identical to TRBD1. Sequencing was done on a sample of PBMCs. The CDR3 region is CACNRGRITGELFF. CDR3 nucleotides: TGTGCCTGTAACAGGGGGCGCATTACCGGGGAGCTGTTTTTT. Full variable domain (rest looked up from reference TRBV30 and TRBJ2-2): SQTIHQWPATLVQPVGSPLSLECTVEGTSNPNLYWYRQAAGRGLQLLFYSVGIGQISSEVPQNLSASRPQDRQFILSSKKLLLSDSGFYLCACNRGRITGELFFGEGSRLTVL.